Sequencing of this TCR beta chain was carried out in a study of T cells after yellow fever vaccination. Findings of the study overall: Post-booster repertoires again held most primary-vaccination clones (roughly 96% CD4, 85% to 90% CD8). The secondary response was weaker but peaked faster, day 5 versus 15.

V lost 5 bases to trimming and J lost 15 bases; unmatched junction nucleotides: 10. The CDR3 spans 12 residues. In germline, CDR1 is SEHNR, CDR2 FQNEAQ (reference sequence). Researchers made TCR cDNA using 5'RACE template switching, and this step added a universal primer site and UMIs. TCRdb analysed the 5' RACE reads with MiXCR anew, one entry per CDR3 protein. The sample holds 450,000 to 600,000 distinct CDR3 sequences, about 14% seen once. Only a few counts were recorded for this clonotype. The antigen remains undetermined. The receptor was isolated from a man younger than 40 who received the YFV17D yellow fever vaccine. Sequencing used PBMCs, obtained on the day of the yellow fever booster vaccination. The V call is TRBV7-9, the J call TRBJ2-1, with 7 bases lining up with TRBD1. For the CDR3, the DNA is TGTGCCAGCAGCCTGTTACAGGGGATTTTGTTCTTC. Its protein product is CASSLLQGILFF.